The 5 T cell receptor beta chains below were found in one sample sequenced in a study of T cell repertoires in cytomegalovirus infection. TCRdb recomputed calls from the reads with MiXCR, one row per CDR3 protein. The sample holds roughly 920,000 distinct CDR3 sequences, more than 25% seen once. What these receptors recognize is not known. Sequencing used cultured CD8+ T cells from PBMCs, obtained from culture after CMV antigen stimulation. These receptors were taken from a human donor in good health (CMV status not recorded). Some clones in this sample may be carry-over from other donors' samples.

This clonotype was counted a few times. CDR3 nucleotide sequence: TGTGCCAGCAGTTTAAGAGAGGGGAACACCGGGGAGCTGTTTTTT. It yields the protein CASSLREGNTGELFF. The rearrangement uses TRBV12-3 or TRBV12-4 and TRBJ2-2, with a tentative D call TRBD2 (5 bases). V was shortened by 2 bases and J by 1 base, with 8 bases between the two germline ends. The CDR3 has 15 amino acids.

This clonotype appeared a few times. This sequence joins TRBV7-9 and TRBJ1-4; D may be TRBD1 (5 bases). CDR3 length equals 14 residues. V shed 5 bases and J shed 5 bases, with 12 bases lying between them. The germline gives CDR1 SEHNR, CDR2 FQNEAQ (reference sequence). CDR3 bases: TGTGCCAGCAGCGCCGCAGGGTTGAATGAAAAACTGTTTTTT. Residues: CASSAAGLNEKLFF.

This clonotype appeared a few times. This rearrangement joins TRBV6-2 or TRBV6-3 to TRBJ2-1; tentative D call: TRBD1 (5 bases). CDR1 is MNHEY, CDR2 SVGEGT, per germline. Trimming removed 6 bases from V and 6 bases from J, with 15 bases in between. The CDR3 extends over 14 amino acids. The CDR3 protein is CASRPLRQSNEQFF. The CDR3 DNA is TGTGCCAGCAGACCCCTTAGACAGAGCAATGAGCAGTTCTTC.

This clonotype showed up many times. The chain recombines TRBV6-6 with TRBJ2-1, with a weak D call TRBD2 (7 bases). Trimming took off 2 bases at V and 1 base at J, with 12 bases between the two ends. The CDR3 length is 16 residues. Looked up from germline, CDR1 is MNHNY and CDR2 is SVGAGI (reference sequence). CDR3 DNA: TGTGCCAGCAGTTACGTTGGGGGGGCGTCCTACAATGAGCAGTTCTTC. It translates to CASSYVGGASYNEQFF.

This clonotype was recorded a few times. The chain uses TRBV7-8 and TRBJ2-5; TRBD2 agrees at 16 bases. Germline V gene lookup returns CDR1 SGHVS and CDR2 FQNEAQ. The length of the CDR3 is 17 residues. The V and J ends lost 3 bases and 4 bases, in that order; junction bases with no gene match: 5. CDR3 bases: TGTGCCAGCAGCTTGGGACTAGCGGGGGGGCACGGAGAGACCCAGTACTTC. This encodes CASSLGLAGGHGETQYF.